Given below is one T cell receptor beta chain in context. What it binds is not known. Other DNA sequences in the same sample also yield this CDR3. This sample was included in a study of shared clonotypes between healthy human individuals. Study-level information: The donors, a couple of women and a few men, were aged 18 to 49. Regarding the study as a whole: Sampling covered nothing but blood. Tissue TCR repertoires likely differ from those found in blood.

Naive CD8 isolation took CD45RO-negative cells positively selected for CCR7 and excluded terminally differentiated effector memory CD45RA+ cells. Each sorted subset replicate got 200 ng genomic DNA, approximately 27,000 genomes. Sequencing was performed with immunoSEQ multiplex PCR; in TCRdb, only in-frame clones are kept and a portion is missing. The table lists just over 2,000,000 clones, about 95% of them singletons. Unmatched junction bases numbered 1, after V lost 3 bases and J lost 2 bases. This CDR3 region has 12 residues. Germline V CDR1 and CDR2: GTSNPN, SVGIG (reference sequence). The sequenced sample was naive CD8+ T cells sorted from blood. The origin of this receptor is a young man in good health. The chain carries TRBV30 and TRBJ2-7, with 7 bases identical to TRBD1. CDR3 loop: CAWSDRAYEQYF. In nucleotides, the CDR3 is TGTGCCTGGAGCGACAGGGCCTACGAGCAGTACTTC. The full variable domain, its missing parts supplied by reference TRBV30 and TRBJ2-7, is SQTIHQWPATLVQPVGSPLSLECTVEGTSNPNLYWYRQAAGRGLQLLFYSVGIGQISSEVPQNLSASRPQDRQFILSSKKLLLSDSGFYLCAWSDRAYEQYFGPGTRLTVT.